A single T cell receptor beta chain is shown here with its context. Germline V gene data show CDR1 as MGHRA and CDR2 as YSYEKL. The CDR3 extends over 15 amino acids. V was pared by 1 base and J by 1 base, with 10 bases between. These data originate in a study of CD4 and CD8 cells across lung adenocarcinoma regions. TCRdb re-analysed the PCR reads in MiXCR, keeping a single row per CDR3 protein. The repertoire holds some 20,000 distinct CDR3 sequences, with about half as singletons. The receptor comes from a male donor with lung adenocarcinoma. The CD4 and CD8 labels of this study may be unreliable. The chain is built from TRBV4-1 and TRBJ2-5, with D uncertain. Material for sequencing was CD4+ T cells from the margin of a lung tumor. The CDR3 sequence: CASSQVITIQETQYF. The CDR3 nucleotides are TGCGCCAGCAGCCAAGTCATAACTATCCAAGAGACCCAGTACTTC.